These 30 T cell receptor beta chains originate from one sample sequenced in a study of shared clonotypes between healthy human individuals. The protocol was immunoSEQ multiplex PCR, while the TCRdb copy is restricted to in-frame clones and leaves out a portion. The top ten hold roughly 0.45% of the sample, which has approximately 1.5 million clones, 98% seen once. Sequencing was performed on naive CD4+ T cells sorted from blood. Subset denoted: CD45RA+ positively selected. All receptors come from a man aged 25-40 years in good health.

DNA of the CDR3: TGTGCCAGCAGCGGGACCGGGACAGAGATAACCGGGGAGCTGTTTTTT. This translates into CASSGTGTEITGELFF. V gene TRBV5-4 combines with J gene TRBJ2-2; 7 nucleotides agree with TRBD1. Trimming removed 4 bases from V and 5 bases from J; junction bases left unmatched: 11. The germline V gene has CDR1 SGHNT and CDR2 YYREEE (reference sequence). This CDR3 is built from 16 residues.

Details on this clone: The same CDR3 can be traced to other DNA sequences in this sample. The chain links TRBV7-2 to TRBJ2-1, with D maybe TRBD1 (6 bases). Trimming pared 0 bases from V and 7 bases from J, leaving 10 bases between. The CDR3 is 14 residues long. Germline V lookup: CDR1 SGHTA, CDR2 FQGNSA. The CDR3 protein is CASSLARGGNEQFF. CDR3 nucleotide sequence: TGTGCCAGCAGCTTAGCCAGGGGTGGGAATGAGCAGTTCTTC.

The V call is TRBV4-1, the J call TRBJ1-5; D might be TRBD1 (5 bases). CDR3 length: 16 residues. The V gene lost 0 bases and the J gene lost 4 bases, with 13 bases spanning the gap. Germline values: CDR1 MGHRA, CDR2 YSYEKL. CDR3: CASSQDWGTPNQPQHF. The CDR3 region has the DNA TGCGCCAGCAGCCAAGACTGGGGGACCCCGAATCAGCCCCAGCATTTT.

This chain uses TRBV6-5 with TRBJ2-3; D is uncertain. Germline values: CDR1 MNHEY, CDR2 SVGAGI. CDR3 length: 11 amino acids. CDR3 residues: CALRGRDTQYF. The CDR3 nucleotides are TGTGCTCTACGAGGAAGAGATACGCAGTATTTT.

The CDR3 nucleotides read TGTGCCAGCAGCTTCGGAGCCGGGAGTGACTACGAGCAGTACTTC. Its protein product is CASSFGAGSDYEQYF. The chain recombines TRBV11-3 with TRBJ2-7, with TRBD2 as a possible D gene (6 bases). CDR1 is SGHNT and CDR2 is YENEEA in the germline V gene. Trimming left V 3 bases short and J 3 bases short, with 15 bases between. CDR3 length equals 15 residues.

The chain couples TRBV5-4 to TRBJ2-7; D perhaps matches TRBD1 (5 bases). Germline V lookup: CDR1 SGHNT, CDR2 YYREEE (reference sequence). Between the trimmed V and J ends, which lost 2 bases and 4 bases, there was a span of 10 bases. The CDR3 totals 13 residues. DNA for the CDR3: TGTGCCAGCAGCTTCCAGGGTTGGTACGAGCAGTACTTC. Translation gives CASSFQGWYEQYF.

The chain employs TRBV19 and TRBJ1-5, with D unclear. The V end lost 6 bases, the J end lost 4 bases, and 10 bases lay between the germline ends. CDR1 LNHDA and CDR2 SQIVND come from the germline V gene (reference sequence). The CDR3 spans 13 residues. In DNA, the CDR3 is TGTGCCAGTAGAAGGGAATGGAATCAGCCCCAGCATTTT. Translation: CASRREWNQPQHF.

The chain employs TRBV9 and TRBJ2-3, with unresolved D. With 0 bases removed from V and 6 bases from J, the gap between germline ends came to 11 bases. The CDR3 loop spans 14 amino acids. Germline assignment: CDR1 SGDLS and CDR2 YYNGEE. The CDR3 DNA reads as TGTGCCAGCAGCGTAGGGGAACGGCGGGATACGCAGTATTTT. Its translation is CASSVGERRDTQYF.

The DNA of the CDR3 is TGCAGCGTTACGAACCGGGACAGCGGATATGGCTACACCTTC. It encodes CSVTNRDSGYGYTF. The chain has TRBV29-1 and TRBJ1-2, with 7 nucleotides matching TRBD1. The CDR3 runs to 14 residues. The junction had 11 bases not matched to a gene; V was cut back by 5 bases and J by 5 bases. Germline-derived CDR1 and CDR2 are SQVTM and ANQGSEA.

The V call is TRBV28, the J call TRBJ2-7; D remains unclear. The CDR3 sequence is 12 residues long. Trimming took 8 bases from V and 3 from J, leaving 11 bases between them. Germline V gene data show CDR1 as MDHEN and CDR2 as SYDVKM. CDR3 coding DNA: TGTGCCAGCGCCCTCTCGGGCTACGAGCAGTACTTC. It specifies CASALSGYEQYF.

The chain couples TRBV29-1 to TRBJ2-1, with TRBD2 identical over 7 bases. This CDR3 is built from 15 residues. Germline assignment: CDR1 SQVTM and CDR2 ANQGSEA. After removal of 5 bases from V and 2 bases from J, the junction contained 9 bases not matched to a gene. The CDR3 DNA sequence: TGCAGCGTTTTGATTACTAGCGTAACCTACAATGAGCAGTTCTTC. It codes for CSVLITSVTYNEQFF.

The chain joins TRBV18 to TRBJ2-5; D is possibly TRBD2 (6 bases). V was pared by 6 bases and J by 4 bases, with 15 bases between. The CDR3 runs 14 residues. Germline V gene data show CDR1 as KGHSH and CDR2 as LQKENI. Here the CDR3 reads CASSFSAGPETQYF. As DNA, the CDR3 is TGTGCCAGCTCCTTCAGTGCGGGGCCAGAGACCCAGTACTTC.

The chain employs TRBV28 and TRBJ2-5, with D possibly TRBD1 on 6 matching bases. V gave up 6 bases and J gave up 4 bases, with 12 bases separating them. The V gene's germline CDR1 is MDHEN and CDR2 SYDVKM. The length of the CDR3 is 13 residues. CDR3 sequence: CASSPGHRETQYF. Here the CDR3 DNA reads TGTGCCAGCAGCCCGGGACACCGAGAGACCCAGTACTTC. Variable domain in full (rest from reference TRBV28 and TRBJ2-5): DVKVTQSSRYLVKRTGEKVFLECVQDMDHENMFWYRQDPGLGLRLIYFSYDVKMKEKGDIPEGYSVSREKKERFSLILESASTNQTSMYLCASSPGHRETQYFGPGTRLLVL.

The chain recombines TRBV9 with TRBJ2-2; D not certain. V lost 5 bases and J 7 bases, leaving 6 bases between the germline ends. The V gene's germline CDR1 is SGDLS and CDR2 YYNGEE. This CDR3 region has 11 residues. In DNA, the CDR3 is TGTGCCAGCAGGGGCAACGGGGAGCTGTTTTTT. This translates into CASRGNGELFF.

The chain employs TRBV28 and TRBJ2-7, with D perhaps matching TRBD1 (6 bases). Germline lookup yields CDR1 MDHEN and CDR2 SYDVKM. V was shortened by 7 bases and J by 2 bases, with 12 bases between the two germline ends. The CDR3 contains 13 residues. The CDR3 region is CASKGDGTYEQYF. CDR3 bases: TGTGCCAGCAAGGGGGACGGGACCTACGAGCAGTACTTC.

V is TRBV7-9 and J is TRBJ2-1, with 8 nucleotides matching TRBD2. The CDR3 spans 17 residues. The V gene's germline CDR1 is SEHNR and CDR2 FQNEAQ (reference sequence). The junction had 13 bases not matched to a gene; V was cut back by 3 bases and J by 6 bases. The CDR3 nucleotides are TGTGCCAGCAGCTTGGGGCTAGCGGGCCGAATCGGCAATGAGCAGTTCTTC. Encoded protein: CASSLGLAGRIGNEQFF.

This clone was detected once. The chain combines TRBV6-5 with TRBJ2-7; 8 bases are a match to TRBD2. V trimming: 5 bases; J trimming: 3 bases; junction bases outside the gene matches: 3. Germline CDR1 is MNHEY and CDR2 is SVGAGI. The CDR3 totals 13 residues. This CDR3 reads CASSGLAHYEQYF. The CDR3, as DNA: TGTGCCAGCAGTGGACTAGCCCACTACGAGCAGTACTTC.

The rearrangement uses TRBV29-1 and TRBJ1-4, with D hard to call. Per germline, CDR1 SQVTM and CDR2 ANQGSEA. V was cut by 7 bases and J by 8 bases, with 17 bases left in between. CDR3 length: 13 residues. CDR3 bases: TGCAGCGCAGCCGGGATAGCCGAAGAAAAACTGTTTTTT. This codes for CSAAGIAEEKLFF.

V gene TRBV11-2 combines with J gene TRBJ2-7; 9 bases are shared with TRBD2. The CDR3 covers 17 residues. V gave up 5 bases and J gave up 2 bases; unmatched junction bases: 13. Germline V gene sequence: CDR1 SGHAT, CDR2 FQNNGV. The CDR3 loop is CASSPTVLAGTTYEQYF. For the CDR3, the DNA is TGTGCCAGCAGCCCCACGGTTCTAGCGGGAACGACCTACGAGCAGTACTTC.

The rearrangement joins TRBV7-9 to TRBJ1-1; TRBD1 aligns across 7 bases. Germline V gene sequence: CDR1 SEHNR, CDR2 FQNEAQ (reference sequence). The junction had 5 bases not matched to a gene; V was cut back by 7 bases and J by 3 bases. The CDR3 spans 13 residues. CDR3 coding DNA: TGTGCCAGCACGGGACAGACGTACACTGAAGCTTTCTTT. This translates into CASTGQTYTEAFF.

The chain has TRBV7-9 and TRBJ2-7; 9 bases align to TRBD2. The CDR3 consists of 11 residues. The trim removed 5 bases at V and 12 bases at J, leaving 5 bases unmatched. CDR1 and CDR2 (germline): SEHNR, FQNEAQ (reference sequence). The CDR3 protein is CASSLSSGMYF. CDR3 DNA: TGTGCCAGCAGCCTCTCTAGCGGGATGTACTTC. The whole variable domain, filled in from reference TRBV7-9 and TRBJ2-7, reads DTGVSQNPRHKITKRGQNVTFRCDPISEHNRLYWYRQTLGQGPEFLTYFQNEAQLEKSRLLSDRFSAERPKGSFSTLEIQRTEQGDSAMYLCASSLSSGMYFGPGTRLTVT.

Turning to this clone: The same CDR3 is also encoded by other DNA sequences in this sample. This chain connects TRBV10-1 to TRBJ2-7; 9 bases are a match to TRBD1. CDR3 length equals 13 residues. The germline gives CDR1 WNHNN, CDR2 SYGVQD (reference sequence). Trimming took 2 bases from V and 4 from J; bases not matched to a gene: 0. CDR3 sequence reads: CASSEGQGYEQYF. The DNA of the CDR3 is TGCGCCAGCAGTGAGGGACAGGGGTACGAGCAGTACTTC.

The chain's CDR3 is CATKAGGSNTGELFF. The CDR3 DNA reads as TGTGCCACCAAAGCGGGAGGATCGAACACCGGGGAGCTGTTTTTT. The genes are TRBV28 and TRBJ2-2, with 9 bases matching TRBD2. The trim removed 10 bases at V and 0 bases at J, leaving 6 bases unmatched. CDR3 length: 15 residues. Germline V gives CDR1 MDHEN, CDR2 SYDVKM.

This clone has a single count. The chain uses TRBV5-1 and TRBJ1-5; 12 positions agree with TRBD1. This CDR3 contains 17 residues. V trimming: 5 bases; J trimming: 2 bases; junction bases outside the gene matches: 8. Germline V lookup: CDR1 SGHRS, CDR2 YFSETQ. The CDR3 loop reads CASSPGTGGWGNQPQHF. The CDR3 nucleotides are TGCGCCAGCAGTCCCGGGACAGGGGGCTGGGGCAATCAGCCCCAGCATTTT.

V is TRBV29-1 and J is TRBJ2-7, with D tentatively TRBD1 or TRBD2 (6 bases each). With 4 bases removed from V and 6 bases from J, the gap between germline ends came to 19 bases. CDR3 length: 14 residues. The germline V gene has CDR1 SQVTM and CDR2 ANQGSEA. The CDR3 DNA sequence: TGCAGCGTTGTTTATCCCAGGGGAGGAGGCGAGCAGTACTTC. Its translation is CSVVYPRGGGEQYF.

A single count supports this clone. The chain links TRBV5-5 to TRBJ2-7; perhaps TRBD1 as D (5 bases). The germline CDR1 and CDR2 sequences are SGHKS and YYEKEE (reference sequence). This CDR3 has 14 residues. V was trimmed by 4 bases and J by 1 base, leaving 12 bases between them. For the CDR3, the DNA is TGTGCCAGCAGCGTAAGACCAGGGTCCTACGAGCAGTACTTC. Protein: CASSVRPGSYEQYF.

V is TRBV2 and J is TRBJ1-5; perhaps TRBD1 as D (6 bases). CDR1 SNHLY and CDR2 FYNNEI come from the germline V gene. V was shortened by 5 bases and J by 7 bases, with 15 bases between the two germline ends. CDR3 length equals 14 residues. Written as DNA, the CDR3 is TGTGCCAGCAGTCCCAGGGGCGGGGGCCAGCCCCAGCATTTT. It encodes CASSPRGGGQPQHF.

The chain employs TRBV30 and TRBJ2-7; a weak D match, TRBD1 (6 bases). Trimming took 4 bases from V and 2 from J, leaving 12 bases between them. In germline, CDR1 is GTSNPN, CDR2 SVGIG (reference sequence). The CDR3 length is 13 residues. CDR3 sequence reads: CAWNHDRTYEQYF. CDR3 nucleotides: TGTGCCTGGAACCACGACAGGACCTACGAGCAGTACTTC.

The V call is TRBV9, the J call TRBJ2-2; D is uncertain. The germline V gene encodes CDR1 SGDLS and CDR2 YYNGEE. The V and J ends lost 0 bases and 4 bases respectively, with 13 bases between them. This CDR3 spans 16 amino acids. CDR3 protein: CASSVGIGVGTGELFF. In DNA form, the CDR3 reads TGTGCCAGCAGCGTAGGGATCGGAGTTGGCACCGGGGAGCTGTTTTTT. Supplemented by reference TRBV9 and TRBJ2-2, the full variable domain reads DSGVTQTPKHLITATGQRVTLRCSPRSGDLSVYWYQQSLDQGLQFLIQYYNGEERAKGNILERFSAQQFPDLHSELNLSSLELGDSALYFCASSVGIGVGTGELFFGEGSRLTVL.

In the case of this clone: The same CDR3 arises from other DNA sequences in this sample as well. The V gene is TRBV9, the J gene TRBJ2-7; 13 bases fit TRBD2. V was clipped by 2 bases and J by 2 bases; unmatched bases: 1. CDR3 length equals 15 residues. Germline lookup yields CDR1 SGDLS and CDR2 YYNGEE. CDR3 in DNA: TGTGCCAGCAGCGTCGGGACTAGCGGGGCCTACGAGCAGTACTTC. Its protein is CASSVGTSGAYEQYF. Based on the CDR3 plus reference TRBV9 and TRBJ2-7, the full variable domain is DSGVTQTPKHLITATGQRVTLRCSPRSGDLSVYWYQQSLDQGLQFLIQYYNGEERAKGNILERFSAQQFPDLHSELNLSSLELGDSALYFCASSVGTSGAYEQYFGPGTRLTVT.